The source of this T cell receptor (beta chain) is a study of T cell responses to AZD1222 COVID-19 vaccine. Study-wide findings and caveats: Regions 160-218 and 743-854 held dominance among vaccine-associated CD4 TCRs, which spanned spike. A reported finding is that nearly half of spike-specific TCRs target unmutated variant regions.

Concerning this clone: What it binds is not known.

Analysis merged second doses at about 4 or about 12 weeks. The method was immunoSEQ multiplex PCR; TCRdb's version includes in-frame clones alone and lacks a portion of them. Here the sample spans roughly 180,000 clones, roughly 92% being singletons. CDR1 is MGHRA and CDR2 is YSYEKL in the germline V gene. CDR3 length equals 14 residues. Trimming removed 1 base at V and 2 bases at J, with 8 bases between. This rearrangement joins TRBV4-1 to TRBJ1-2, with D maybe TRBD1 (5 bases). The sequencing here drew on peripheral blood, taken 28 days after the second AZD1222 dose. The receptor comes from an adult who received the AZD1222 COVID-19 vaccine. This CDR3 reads CASSQGGGNYGYTF. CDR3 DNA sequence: TGCGCCAGCAGCCAAGGGGGGGGAAACTATGGCTACACCTTC.